This T cell receptor (beta chain) was identified in a study of blood T cells in healthy people across ages. Study as a whole: The template switching approach captured approximately one barcoded beta molecule for every two T cells.

This CDR3 is 14 amino acids long. Looked up from germline, CDR1 is SNHLY and CDR2 is FYNNEI. Trimming took 6 bases from V and 4 from J, leaving 15 bases between them. Together with a sample-barcoded 5' primer, a J-beta primer mix was included in a second PCR lasting about 7 to 12 cycles. TCRdb re-called the 5' RACE reads with MiXCR, one entry per CDR3 protein. The data contain approximately 1,700,000 distinct CDR3 sequences, more than 35% of them singletons. This clonotype turned up a few times. At least 6 micrograms of total RNA were extracted per sample. The sequence was collected from a human donor in good health. This rearrangement joins TRBV2 to TRBJ2-5; D is possibly TRBD1 (5 bases). The specimen was blood. CDR3 residues: CASSYAGMGETQYF. In DNA, the CDR3 is TGTGCCAGCAGCTATGCAGGGATGGGAGAGACCCAGTACTTC.